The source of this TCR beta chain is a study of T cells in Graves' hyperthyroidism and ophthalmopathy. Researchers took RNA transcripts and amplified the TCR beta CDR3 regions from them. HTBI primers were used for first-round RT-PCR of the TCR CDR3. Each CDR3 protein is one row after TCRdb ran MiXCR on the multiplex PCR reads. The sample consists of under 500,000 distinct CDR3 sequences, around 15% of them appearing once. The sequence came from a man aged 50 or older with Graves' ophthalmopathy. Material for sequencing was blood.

CDR3 protein: CANDRDREVLAGPREQYF. The CDR3, as DNA: TGCGCCAACGACCGGGACAGGGAGGTGCTAGCGGGGCCTCGCGAGCAGTACTTC. The J gene is TRBJ2-7, the V gene TRBV10-1; TRBD1 or TRBD2 may be the D gene (9 bases each). This CDR3 comprises 18 residues. Germline values: CDR1 WNHNN, CDR2 SYGVQD (reference sequence). Trimming removed 10 bases at V and 6 bases at J, with 34 bases between.